Reported below is one T cell receptor (beta chain). Its antigen has not been determined. Per-nucleotide qualities are absent, and no much larger clonotype sits a single base away. TCRbeta CDR3 regions were amplified from genomic DNA using the immunoSEQ Assay, a bias-controlled multiplex PCR. Per the source publication's procedure: The number of nucleated cells in each sample was estimated by amplification of reference gene primers within the assay. To quantify the absolute abundance of each unique TCRbeta CDR3 rearrangement, sequence reads were collapsed and filtered. For each sample, productive Simpson clonality was calculated by taking the square root of Simpson's diversity index across productive rearrangements. Imported from immuneACCESS, the table was reduced by TCRdb to in-frame sequences with V and J called. These copies leave out some clones; in studies compared against another copy, an unresolved V gene accounts for under half, and the cause of the remainder is not known. That table supplies the V and J calls and clone size; D and trimming were determined from the DNA. This sample lists roughly 700,000 clones; around 90% were detected once. The biggest ten clones account for roughly 0.25% of the sample.

V gives up 1 base and J gives up 3 bases, and the segment between their germline ends measures 16 bases. CDR1 LGHDT and CDR2 YNNKEL were looked up in the germline V gene (reference sequence). Inclusive of the bounding cysteine and phenylalanine, the CDR3 is 16 residues long. Left in the record is the CDR3 DNA by itself, 48 bases read in frame from the first base. This entry belongs to a study of blood T cell repertoires in COVID-19 (dated by TCRdb to the early 2020s). Regarding the research as a whole: Samples from collaborators originated in the United States, Italy and Spain and spanned both the acute and convalescent phases of COVID-19. The prospective study material was composed of cDNA or gDNA derived from T cells, B-cell-depleted T cells, or PBMCs. Deeply sampled blood TCRbeta repertoires from subjects exposed to, actively infected with, or recovered from COVID-19 were included in the dataset. The repertoires were released in a freely available public database intended as a resource for research on the immune response to SARS-CoV-2. The samples were drawn from two sources: the first 160 participants of the ongoing ImmuneRACE study, and fewer than 1,500 subjects contributed by 6 global collaborators. Nearly every sample came with metadata listing a de-identified subject ID, COVID-19 status, age in years and sex. Where available, HLA class I and class II types were taken from metadata supplied by the sample provider and were not determined by assay-based typing.

Whole blood was collected in K2EDTA tubes by collaborating institutions according to the institutions' own protocols. For TCRbeta analysis, collaborators shipped samples in one of three forms: frozen whole blood, isolated PBMCs, or DNA extracted from either of those sample types. Study-wide findings and limitations: The amount of clinical and demographic metadata varied by source and participant and was provided uncurated.

This clonotype was sampled from a woman under 30 with acute or convalescent COVID-19. The chain is encoded by TRBV3-1 (or the pseudogene TRBV3-2) joined to TRBJ2-7; the D gene is perhaps TRBD1, on 5 matching bases. Sequenced input: peripheral blood. The CDR3 protein: CASSQVLGYRNYEQYF. The DNA sequence is given as TGTGCCAGCAGCCAAGTCCTCGGTTACAGGAACTACGAGCAGTACTTC.